This TCR beta chain is drawn from a study of T cell responses to AZD1222 COVID-19 vaccine. Regarding the study as a whole: Only six people who got AZD1222 tested seropositive at baseline. Two AZD1222 administrations were followed by greater Spike-specific TCR breadth and depth. Donors were largely white British and mainly female; clonal diversity was possibly underestimated.

TCRdb keeps only in-frame clones here, not all; method: immunoSEQ multiplex PCR. The data show about 190,000 clones, approximately 94% seen once. Turning to this clone: What it binds is not known.

Germline CDR1 reads SGHRS; CDR2 reads YFSETQ. V lost 0 bases and J lost 1, with 10 bases in between. The CDR3 sequence is 15 residues long. The receptor was derived from an adult in good health. Sequences were derived from peripheral blood, sampled on day 0 of AZD1222 vaccination. J is TRBJ1-2 and V is TRBV5-1, with TRBD1 as a possible D gene (5 bases). CDR3 sequence (DNA): TGCGCCAGCAGCTTGGTACCAGGGAATAACTATGGCTACACCTTC. It translates to CASSLVPGNNYGYTF.